This T cell receptor beta chain was sequenced in a study of type 1 and type 2 diabetes patients. CDR3 length: 19 residues. V was clipped by 5 bases and J by 1 base, with 21 bases between them. CDR1 is SEHNR and CDR2 is FQNEAQ in the germline V gene (reference sequence). The PCR template was genomic DNA. A primer set of 30 forward and 13 reverse primers amplified the CDR3. TCRdb reprocessed the multiplex PCR reads via MiXCR and lists one record per CDR3 protein. The table shows fewer than 350,000 distinct CDR3 sequences, with more than 45% occurring only once. Sequencing used peripheral blood mononuclear cells (PBMCs). The V call is TRBV7-9, the J call TRBJ2-6; tentative D call: TRBD1 (8 bases). The TCR was taken from a man between 18 and 35 years old with type 2 diabetes. CDR3 loop: CASSPPQGGSLSGANVLTF. In nucleotides, the CDR3 is TGTGCCAGCAGCCCACCACAGGGGGGGAGTTTGTCTGGGGCCAACGTCCTGACTTTC. The full variable domain, completed using reference TRBV7-9 and TRBJ2-6, is DTGVSQNPRHKITKRGQNVTFRCDPISEHNRLYWYRQTLGQGPEFLTYFQNEAQLEKSRLLSDRFSAERPKGSFSTLEIQRTEQGDSAMYLCASSPPQGGSLSGANVLTFGAGSRLTVL.